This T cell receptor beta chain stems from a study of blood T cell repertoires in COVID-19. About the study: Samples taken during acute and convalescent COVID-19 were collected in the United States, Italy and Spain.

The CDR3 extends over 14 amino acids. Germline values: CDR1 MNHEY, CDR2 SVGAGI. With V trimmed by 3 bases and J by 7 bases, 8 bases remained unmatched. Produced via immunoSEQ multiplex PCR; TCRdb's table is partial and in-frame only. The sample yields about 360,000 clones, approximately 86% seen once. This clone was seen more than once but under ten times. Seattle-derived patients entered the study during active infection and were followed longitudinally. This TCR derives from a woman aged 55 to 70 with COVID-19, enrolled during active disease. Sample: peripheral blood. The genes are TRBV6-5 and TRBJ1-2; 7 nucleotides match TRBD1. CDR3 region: CASSYMVQGGGYTF. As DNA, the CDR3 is TGTGCCAGCAGTTATATGGTGCAGGGGGGTGGCTACACCTTC.